This TCR beta chain emerged from a study of T cell responses to AZD1222 COVID-19 vaccine (dated by TCRdb to the early 2020s). Looking at the study overall: Because spike-specific TCR depth and breadth did not differ between the two schedules, AZD1222 recipients who got a second dose at roughly 4 weeks were pooled with those who got a second dose at roughly 12 weeks. Trial participants were enrolled by age into subgroups of 18-55, 56-69 and 70-plus years, and about 150, 27 and 61 TCR-sequenced participants, respectively, were included in these subgroups. TCR sequencing was performed for roughly 250 trial participants, of whom 207 were given two doses of AZD1222 and around 26 were given two doses of MenACWY control vaccine. The study at large found these results: Spike-specific TCR breadth and depth rose significantly after two AZD1222 doses compared with day 0 and with MenACWY recipients. Because no day 14 peak-response samples were available, repertoires were characterized only after the peak T cell response. The 56-69-year group was small, and its depth increase did not reach significance, likely because of low power. Epitopes outside the regions mutated in the B.1.351 and B.1.1.7 variants were reportedly recognized by nearly half of the unique spike-specific TCRs. Most participants were white British and females outnumbered males, and the authors suggested that clonal diversity may have been underestimated. Only a handful of AZD1222 recipients were SARS-CoV-2 seropositive at baseline, limiting conclusions about previously exposed vaccinees. Vaccine-associated CD4 TCRs spanned the whole spike protein, with dominant responses in regions 160-218 and 743-854.

Remarks on this clone: Which antigen it targets is not known. No quality values exist for individual bases; no much larger clone is one base distant.

The CDR3 regions of human TCRbeta chains were analyzed by immunosequencing. Concerning the study's data processing: TCRs in the repertoires were compared against a reference library of SARS-CoV-2-specific TCRs that had been generated with the MIRA antigen-specificity platform. Breadth meant the fraction of unique TCRs that were SARS-CoV-2-associated, whereas depth meant the fraction of total T cells that were SARS-CoV-2-associated. Using the MIRA data, each spike-specific TCR was mapped to the spike region that the TCR reacts to and placed in a CD4 or CD8 class. Log10-transformed breadth and depth values were compared by one-way ANOVA with Sidak's multiple comparisons tests. TCRdb retrieved this table from immuneACCESS and kept in-frame rearrangements only. Not all clones are present; in checked studies, unresolved V genes account for under half, and no reason is known for the remainder. The V and J calls and clone size were taken over from that table, and D and trimming were inferred from the DNA. A total of more than 85,000 clones appear in this sample, about 90% of them only once. The top ten clones comprise roughly 3% of the sample.

Reading the label with the study, this specimen's time point is: baseline before first vaccination. Samples from vaccinated people were obtained from the UK trials COV001 and COV002, which included a single-blind randomized controlled phase 2/3 trial of AZD1222 (ChAdOx1 nCoV-19) in healthy adults. For TCRbeta chain sequencing, PBMC samples from trial participants were taken at day 0 and at day 28 after the second dose. CDR3 length: 15 amino acids, cysteine to phenylalanine. Only the CDR3 part of the read is kept: 45 bases, read in frame from the first base. Trimming at the junction amounts to 3 bases on V and 1 base on J, and the germline ends lie 9 bases apart. CDR1 LNHDA and CDR2 SQIVND were looked up in the germline V gene (reference sequence).

This clonotype was sampled from an adult in good health. In this chain, TRBV19 is recombined with TRBJ2-2; TRBD1 might be the D gene, on 6 matching bases. Sequenced material: peripheral blood, taken on day 0 of AZD1222 vaccination. This receptor carries the CDR3 CASSIDRRNTGELFF. The bases read TGTGCCAGTAGTATTGACAGGAGGAACACCGGGGAGCTGTTTTTT.